The T cell receptor (beta chain) under discussion was sequenced for a study of T-cell reconstitution after alpha-beta-depleted transplantation in children. Preparation of the TCRbeta library involved a method that used unique molecular identifiers. TCRdb used MiXCR to reprocess the PCR reads, holding one entry per CDR3 protein. The sample holds approximately 590,000 distinct CDR3 sequences, about 10% seen once. This clonotype was observed many times. This clonotype originated in a human donor who donated a stem cell graft to a child with acute myeloid leukemia. Sequences were derived from PBMCs from the stem cell graft donor, sampled from the stem cell graft.

The CDR3 spells CASSFNRGNIQYF. CDR3 coding DNA: TGTGCCAGCAGTTTTAACAGGGGAAACATTCAGTACTTC. This chain connects TRBV28 to TRBJ2-4; TRBD1 matches at 7 bases. Trimming at V came to 3 bases and at J to 6 bases, leaving 2 bases not matched to a gene. This CDR3 is built from 13 residues. Germline assignment: CDR1 MDHEN and CDR2 SYDVKM. Looking up the rest from reference TRBV28 and TRBJ2-4 gives the full variable domain: DVKVTQSSRYLVKRTGEKVFLECVQDMDHENMFWYRQDPGLGLRLIYFSYDVKMKEKGDIPEGYSVSREKKERFSLILESASTNQTSMYLCASSFNRGNIQYFGAGTRLSVL.